The sequence of this T cell receptor (beta chain) was determined in a study of neurological immune-mediated disorders. Study in general: Of the 35 or so patients with multiple sclerosis, roughly 30 had relapsing-remitting MS, whereas the remaining 3 had secondary progressive MS. Study-level points and caveats: While HTLV-1-associated myelopathy showed the greatest TCR clonal expansion, multiple sclerosis showed the least, falling below healthy controls.

This clonotype was seen repeatedly, ten times or more. Its antigen is undetermined. Between the trimmed V and J ends, which lost 0 bases and 3 bases, there was a span of 8 bases. The germline V gene has CDR1 SGHRS and CDR2 YFSETQ. The CDR3 has 14 residues. cDNA synthesis was performed by 5'RACE with 10-nucleotide random UMIs. TCRdb reanalysed the 5' RACE reads using MiXCR and keeps one entry per CDR3 protein. The sample lists about 55,000 distinct CDR3 sequences, 3.5% to 4% seen once, with roughly 1.9% in the top ten. The chain carries TRBV5-1 and TRBJ2-3; D uncertain. Source material: CD4+ T cells from blood. The receptor was isolated from a middle-aged woman with multiple sclerosis. The CDR3 DNA reads TGCGCCAGCAGCTTGGCCGCCGGGACAGATACGCAGTATTTT. This sequence encodes CASSLAAGTDTQYF.